This TCR beta chain was captured by sequencing in a study of T cells in Graves' hyperthyroidism and ophthalmopathy. Researchers took RNA transcripts and amplified the TCR beta CDR3 regions from them. The HTBI primer set drove a first-round RT-PCR of the TCR CDR3. TCRdb re-called the multiplex PCR reads with MiXCR, one entry per CDR3 protein. This table holds tens of thousands of distinct CDR3 sequences, over 35% found once. Trimming took 3 bases from V and 4 from J, leaving 12 bases between them. The CDR3 is made up of 13 amino acids. Germline CDR1 and CDR2: DFQATT and SNEGSKA (reference sequence). Out of around 10 ml of fresh peripheral blood came the PBMCs.

The sequencing sample was made of blood. The receptor comes from a woman aged 25 to 39 with Graves' hyperthyroidism. The genes are TRBV20-1 and TRBJ2-5, with D possibly TRBD2 on 5 matching bases. The CDR3 here is CSARVGAGETQYF. In DNA form, the CDR3 reads TGCAGTGCTAGGGTGGGTGCGGGAGAGACCCAGTACTTC.